This T cell receptor (beta chain) emerged from a study of shared clonotypes between healthy human individuals. In the study overall: Researchers assigned three CD4 naive, three CD4 memory, two CD8 naive and one CD8 memory plate to each donor.

CD45RA+ naive and CD45RA-negative memory subsets were separated from CD4+ cells. Study results and limitations: Between a handful of donors, naive CD4 clonotypes were shared at a level of about 5%.

As regards this clone: Antigen unknown.

Several immunoSEQ 96-well plates shared each subset's DNA, each plate a replicate. The data were produced by immunoSEQ multiplex PCR, yet TCRdb's version contains in-frame clones alone and is incomplete. The table shows about 2.5 million clones, with 80% to 95% occurring only once. V was trimmed by 4 bases and J by 5 bases, leaving 17 bases between them. This CDR3 contains 15 residues. CDR1 and CDR2 (germline): WSHSY, SAAADI. The sequence was obtained from a man aged 18-30 years in good health. Some clones in this sample may be carry-over from other donors' samples. Sequencing was performed on naive CD4+ T cells from PBMCs. Subset here: CD45RA+ positively selected. This chain joins TRBV10-2 and TRBJ1-1; D remains ambiguous. CDR3 residues: CASSGVPEHLTEAFF. The CDR3 DNA is TGCGCCAGCAGTGGGGTCCCAGAACACCTAACTGAAGCTTTCTTT.